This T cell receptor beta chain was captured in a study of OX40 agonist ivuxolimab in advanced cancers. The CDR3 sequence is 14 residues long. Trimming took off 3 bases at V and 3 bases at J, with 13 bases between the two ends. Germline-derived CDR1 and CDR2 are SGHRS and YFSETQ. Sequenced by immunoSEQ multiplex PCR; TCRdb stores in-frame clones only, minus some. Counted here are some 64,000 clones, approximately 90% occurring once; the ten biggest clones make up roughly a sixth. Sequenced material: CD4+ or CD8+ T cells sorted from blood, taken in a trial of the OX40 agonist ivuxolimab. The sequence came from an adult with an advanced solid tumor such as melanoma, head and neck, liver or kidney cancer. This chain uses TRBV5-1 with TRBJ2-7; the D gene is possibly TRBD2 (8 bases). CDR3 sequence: CASSSTGTSYEQYF. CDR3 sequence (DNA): TGCGCCAGCAGCTCGACAGGGACTAGCTACGAGCAGTACTTC.